One TCR beta chain is described in this entry. The source of the sample is a study of cytomegalovirus exposure and HLA in healthy donors. The data were produced by immunoSEQ multiplex PCR, yet TCRdb's version contains in-frame clones alone and is incomplete. The sample records around 300,000 clones, nearly 90% being singletons. With V trimmed by 2 bases and J by 4 bases, 7 bases remained unmatched. Germline CDR1 reads SGHNT; CDR2 reads YYREEE (reference sequence). This CDR3 is 15 amino acids long. This receptor was identified in a man under 40 in good health and CMV-seronegative. J is TRBJ1-1 and V is TRBV5-4, with TRBD1 identical over 8 bases. Sequenced: PBMCs. The CDR3 here is CASSLPTGEATEAFF. In nucleotides, the CDR3 is TGTGCCAGCAGCTTACCGACAGGGGAGGCCACTGAAGCTTTCTTT.